What follows are 14 T cell receptor beta chains derived from one specimen sequenced in a study of shared clonotypes between healthy human individuals. Only in-frame clones appear in the TCRdb table, and some are missing; sequencing was by immunoSEQ multiplex PCR. The sample yields about 2.4 million clones, approximately 93% seen once. The sample consisted of naive CD4+ T cells from PBMCs. Described subset: CD45RA+ positively selected. The source is a young man in good health. Some clones in this sample may be carry-over from other donors' samples.

This clone was picked up one time. This sample also contains other DNA sequences that code for the same CDR3. The gene calls are TRBV7-3 and TRBJ2-5; D may be TRBD1 or TRBD2 (5 bases each). This CDR3 spans 13 amino acids. Germline CDR1 SGHTA, CDR2 FQGTGA. The V end lost 4 bases, the J end lost 5 bases, and 11 bases lay between the germline ends. Here the CDR3 DNA reads TGTGCCAGCAGCTCCGGGACGGTGGAGACCCAGTACTTC. This sequence encodes CASSSGTVETQYF. Filled out from reference TRBV7-3 and TRBJ2-5, the complete variable domain reads GAGVSQTPSNKVTEKGKYVELRCDPISGHTALYWYRQSLGQGPEFLIYFQGTGAADDSGLPNDRFFAVRPEGSVSTLKIQRTERGDSAVYLCASSSGTVETQYFGPGTRLLVL.

A note on this clone: The sample has other DNA sequences that encode this CDR3 too. The chain is built from TRBV28 and TRBJ2-2; D is uncertain. This CDR3 has 13 amino acids. Between the trimmed V and J ends, which lost 3 bases and 5 bases, there was a span of 7 bases. The V gene's germline CDR1 is MDHEN and CDR2 SYDVKM. CDR3 amino acids: CASSLTGTGELFF. The CDR3 DNA reads as TGTGCCAGCAGTTTGACGGGTACCGGGGAGCTGTTTTTT.

This clone was picked up one time. The J gene is TRBJ2-2, the V gene TRBV28; D unresolved. Germline V lookup: CDR1 MDHEN, CDR2 SYDVKM. The CDR3 has 12 residues. Trimming left V 6 bases short and J 6 bases short, with 8 bases between. The CDR3 spells CASRLAAGELFF. CDR3 DNA sequence: TGTGCCAGCAGGCTCGCCGCCGGGGAGCTGTTTTTT.

The rearrangement joins TRBV29-1 to TRBJ2-5, with D possibly being TRBD1 or TRBD2 (6 bases each). Per the germline V gene, CDR1 is SQVTM and CDR2 is ANQGSEA. V was trimmed by 4 bases and J by 3 bases, leaving 12 bases between them. The CDR3 covers 13 residues. CDR3 sequence: CSVGRGVEETQYF. The CDR3 DNA reads as TGCAGCGTTGGAAGGGGGGTCGAAGAGACCCAGTACTTC.

V and J are TRBV7-2 and TRBJ2-5; possible D gene TRBD1, 6 bases. The end of the DNA is better explained by TRBJ2-7, so the J call may be wrong. The CDR3 is 13 residues long. Germline V gives CDR1 SGHTA, CDR2 FQGNSA. DNA of the CDR3: TGTGCCAGCAGCCCACAGGGTTCCGACGAGCAGTACTTC. Encoded protein: CASSPQGSDEQYF.

The chain couples TRBV7-6 to TRBJ2-6; 9 positions match TRBD1. The CDR3 loop spans 18 amino acids. The ends lost 5 bases at V and 4 bases at J; junction bases unmatched: 12. Germline CDR1 SGHVS, CDR2 FNYEAQ. DNA for the CDR3: TGTGCCAGCAGCGCCCGTCCGGGACAGGGTTCCGGGGCCAACGTCCTGACTTTC. This translates into CASSARPGQGSGANVLTF.

About this clone itself: Other DNA sequences in this specimen translate into the identical CDR3. V and J are TRBV28 and TRBJ2-5; D uncertain. This CDR3 contains 12 residues. Per germline, CDR1 MDHEN and CDR2 SYDVKM. V shed 1 base and J shed 4 bases, with 4 bases lying between them. The CDR3 is CASSLLGETQYF. CDR3 nucleotides: TGTGCCAGCAGTTTATTGGGAGAGACCCAGTACTTC.

Details on this clone: Other DNA sequences in this sample translate to the same CDR3. The chain is built from TRBV7-2 and TRBJ2-7, with unresolved D. CDR1 SGHTA and CDR2 FQGNSA come from the germline V gene. The ends were cut back, 6 bases at V and 2 bases at J, with 5 bases in the middle. The CDR3 runs to 11 residues. This chain's CDR3 is CASSYTYEQYF. CDR3 bases: TGTGCCAGCAGTTATACCTACGAGCAGTACTTC.

This clone was seen a single time. V and J are TRBV6-1 and TRBJ2-2, with TRBD2 as a possible D gene (7 bases). V dropped 4 bases and J dropped 3 bases, with 18 bases sitting between them. The length of the CDR3 is 17 residues. From germline, CDR1 is MNHNS and CDR2 SASEGT. CDR3 loop: CASSGAGGRSDTGELFF. The CDR3, as DNA: TGTGCCAGCAGTGGGGCCGGGGGGCGCTCGGACACCGGGGAGCTGTTTTTT.

As concerns this clone: The identical CDR3 is also encoded by other nucleotide sequences in the sample. This sequence joins TRBV28 and TRBJ1-1; a weak D match, TRBD1 (6 bases). Germline values: CDR1 MDHEN, CDR2 SYDVKM. With 6 bases removed from V and 1 base from J, the gap between germline ends came to 15 bases. The CDR3 length is 15 residues. For the CDR3, the DNA is TGTGCCAGCAGCCCCTCCGGGGGCGCGAACACTGAAGCTTTCTTT. Amino acids: CASSPSGGANTEAFF.

The chain joins TRBV5-6 to TRBJ1-2; D gene uncertain. Germline loops: CDR1 SGHDT, CDR2 YYEEEE. This CDR3 has 14 amino acids. The V and J ends lost 0 bases and 3 bases respectively, with 9 bases between them. CDR3 nucleotide sequence: TGTGCCAGCAGCTTGGGGCCGGGTGACTATGGCTACACCTTC. It codes for CASSLGPGDYGYTF.

This clone was seen only once. The chain links TRBV5-1 to TRBJ2-5; 7 bases are a match to TRBD2. Germline V gene data show CDR1 as SGHRS and CDR2 as YFSETQ. This CDR3 region has 15 residues. V was clipped by 3 bases and J by 5 bases; unmatched bases: 10. CDR3 protein: CASSYGRETGETQYF. In nucleotides, the CDR3 is TGCGCCAGCAGCTATGGGAGGGAAACGGGGGAGACCCAGTACTTC.

A word on this clone: The junction departs from germline at one end; a sequencing error may be responsible. This chain links TRBV7-9 with TRBJ2-1, with D possibly TRBD2 on 6 matching bases. This CDR3 region has 11 residues. Germline CDR1 SEHNR, CDR2 FQNEAQ (reference sequence). The CDR3 spells CGGLSYNEQFF. The CDR3 region has the DNA TGCGGAGGGCTCTCCTACAATGAGCAGTTCTTC.

Turning to this clone: Other nucleotide sequences from this sample produce the same CDR3. V gene TRBV27 combines with J gene TRBJ2-5; 11 nucleotides line up with TRBD2. Per germline, CDR1 MNHEY and CDR2 SMNVEV (reference sequence). CDR3 size: 16 residues. V was clipped by 0 bases and J by 5 bases; unmatched bases: 5. The CDR3 spells CASSLSLAGGGETQYF. For the CDR3, the DNA is TGTGCCAGCAGTTTATCCCTAGCGGGAGGCGGGGAGACCCAGTACTTC.